The 27 T cell receptor beta chains below all came from one sample that was sequenced in a study of T-cell memory formation after mild COVID-19. MiXCR, run by TCRdb on the 5' RACE reads, gives a single entry per CDR3 protein. The sample includes fewer than 400,000 distinct CDR3 sequences, 10% to 15% of them seen just once. The sequenced sample was PBMCs or a T cell subset sorted from them (not recorded which). These receptors were taken from a man aged 18 to 29 who had mild COVID-19 (a few samples of this study predate the infection). Cell type and time point are not known.

This chain connects TRBV6-5 to TRBJ2-5; TRBD2 agrees at 10 bases. This CDR3 has 17 amino acids. Germline V gene sequence: CDR1 MNHEY, CDR2 SVGAGI. The ends lost 5 bases at V and 4 bases at J; junction bases unmatched: 13. The CDR3 DNA follows: TGTGCCAGCAGTCCGACACTAGCGGGGAGGATCACAGAGACCCAGTACTTC. Protein sequence: CASSPTLAGRITETQYF.

The V and J genes are TRBV7-2 and TRBJ2-1; D possibly matches TRBD1 or TRBD2 (6 bases each). Trimming removed 1 base from V and 10 bases from J, with 11 bases in between. Germline V gene sequence: CDR1 SGHTA, CDR2 FQGNSA. The length of the CDR3 is 13 residues. CDR3 protein: CASSLGGAREQFF. In nucleotides, the CDR3 is TGTGCCAGCAGCTTAGGGGGGGCTCGGGAGCAGTTCTTC.

The chain is built from TRBV20-1 and TRBJ1-5; the D gene is possibly TRBD1 (6 bases). Per germline, CDR1 DFQATT and CDR2 SNEGSKA (reference sequence). The CDR3 is made up of 15 amino acids. V was clipped by 0 bases and J by 9 bases, with 18 bases between them. CDR3 DNA sequence: TGCAGTGCTAGAGATATGGGGGGCCCTTTGGGGCCCCAGCATTTT. Protein: CSARDMGGPLGPQHF.

This chain uses TRBV7-3 with TRBJ2-3, with D perhaps being TRBD1 or TRBD2 (6 bases each). V dropped 5 bases and J dropped 4 bases, with 13 bases sitting between them. The CDR3 is made up of 14 amino acids. Germline loops: CDR1 SGHTA, CDR2 FQGTGA. As DNA, the CDR3 is TGTGCCAGCAGCCTATGGGGGGCTCCAGATACGCAGTATTTT. Its protein product is CASSLWGAPDTQYF.

The rearrangement joins TRBV7-9 to TRBJ1-1; D gene unclear. This CDR3 is 13 amino acids long. Germline V gene data show CDR1 as SEHNR and CDR2 as FQNEAQ (reference sequence). The V end lost 1 base, the J end lost 3 bases, and 6 bases lay between the germline ends. This CDR3 reads CASSLVTHTEAFF. For the CDR3, the DNA is TGTGCCAGCAGCTTAGTAACACACACTGAAGCTTTCTTT.

Many counts were recorded for this clonotype. The rearrangement links TRBV13 to TRBJ2-1, with D possibly matching TRBD1 (5 bases). There are 15 residues in the CDR3. Trimming took off 3 bases at V and 7 bases at J, with 16 bases between the two ends. From germline, CDR1 is PRHDT and CDR2 FYEKMQ (reference sequence). The CDR3 sequence: CASSFRDRMPNEQFF. The CDR3 DNA reads TGTGCCAGCAGCTTCAGGGATAGGATGCCTAATGAGCAGTTCTTC.

This clonotype turned up a few times. This sequence joins TRBV12-3 or TRBV12-4 and TRBJ2-1; no reliable D call. The CDR3 sequence is 14 residues long. The germline V and J ends were trimmed by 2 bases and 2 bases, with 7 bases remaining between them. CDR3 in DNA: TGTGCCAGCAGTTTATACTCCCCCTACAATGAGCAGTTCTTC. It codes for CASSLYSPYNEQFF.

This chain connects TRBV7-3 to TRBJ2-5; D is undetermined. This CDR3 spans 13 amino acids. Germline-derived CDR1 and CDR2 are SGHTA and FQGTGA. V lost 5 bases and J lost 4, with 11 bases in between. CDR3 region: CASSPHDSETQYF. For the CDR3, the DNA is TGTGCCAGCAGCCCACATGATTCAGAGACCCAGTACTTC.

This clonotype was detected a few times. This chain links TRBV12-3 or TRBV12-4 with TRBJ2-2; TRBD1 matches at 9 bases. The CDR3 runs to 13 residues. V dropped 10 bases and J dropped 6; count of bases not matched to a gene: 6. The CDR3 spells CATRQGVPGELFF. For the CDR3, the DNA is TGTGCCACCAGACAGGGGGTTCCCGGGGAGCTGTTTTTT.

This clonotype occurred a few times. This sequence joins TRBV7-2 and TRBJ2-1, with D perhaps TRBD1 or TRBD2 (5 bases each). Germline V gene data show CDR1 as SGHTA and CDR2 as FQGNSA. The CDR3 runs to 16 residues. The V end lost 6 bases, the J end lost 7 bases, and 22 bases lay between the germline ends. This CDR3 reads CASRLPGSGALNEQFF. The CDR3 DNA sequence: TGTGCCAGCAGGCTACCGGGGTCTGGGGCGCTTAATGAGCAGTTCTTC.

This chain uses TRBV7-9 with TRBJ2-1; D is perhaps TRBD2 (6 bases). The CDR3 runs 15 residues. Trimming took off 6 bases at V and 8 bases at J, with 20 bases between the two ends. The germline gives CDR1 SEHNR, CDR2 FQNEAQ (reference sequence). In DNA, the CDR3 is TGTGCCAGCAGTTTTGGGACTTCCACGCGGCATGAGCAGTTCTTC. Amino acids: CASSFGTSTRHEQFF. The whole variable domain, remainder taken from reference TRBV7-9 and TRBJ2-1, is DTGVSQNPRHKITKRGQNVTFRCDPISEHNRLYWYRQTLGQGPEFLTYFQNEAQLEKSRLLSDRFSAERPKGSFSTLEIQRTEQGDSAMYLCASSFGTSTRHEQFFGPGTRLTVL.

CDR3 bases: TGTGCCAGCAGTTACGGGCCCGGGACTAGTAGCGCAGATACGCAGTATTTT. As protein: CASSYGPGTSSADTQYF. The chain combines TRBV6-2 or TRBV6-3 with TRBJ2-3, with 8 positions matching TRBD2. The CDR3 sequence is 17 residues long. Losses at the gene ends were 2 bases for V and 4 bases for J; bases not matched to a gene: 11. The germline CDR1 and CDR2 sequences are MNHEY and SVGEGT.

This clonotype was seen ten or more times. For the CDR3, the DNA is TGCGCCAGCAGTAATTTAATTCAGTCTTCCTACAATGAGCAGTTCTTC. Amino acid sequence: CASSNLIQSSYNEQFF. The chain links TRBV5-1 to TRBJ2-1; D unresolved. V gave up 5 bases and J gave up 1 base, with 16 bases separating them. This CDR3 region has 16 residues. Germline CDR1 is SGHRS and CDR2 is YFSETQ.

This clonotype was observed a handful of times. A read error may be the cause here, since a much bigger clone is one base away. The chain carries TRBV9 and TRBJ2-2, with 8 bases identical to TRBD2. V dropped 0 bases and J dropped 3; count of bases not matched to a gene: 1. The germline V gene has CDR1 SGDLS and CDR2 YYNGEE. This CDR3 is 15 amino acids long. The CDR3 loop reads CASSVGGGHTGELFF. In DNA form, the CDR3 reads TGTGCCAGCAGCGTAGGCGGGGGGCACACCGGGGAGCTGTTTTTT.

The V call is TRBV4-3, the J call TRBJ1-4; a weak D match, TRBD1 (5 bases). This CDR3 has 16 residues. V shed 4 bases and J shed 4 bases, with 16 bases lying between them. Germline-derived CDR1 and CDR2 are LGHNA and YSLEER. CDR3 DNA: TGCGCCAGCAGCCTGAGATGGGGCAGACTTAATGAAAAACTGTTTTTT. It translates to CASSLRWGRLNEKLFF.

The chain uses TRBV7-3 and TRBJ2-2; D unresolved. Germline CDR1 SGHTA, CDR2 FQGTGA. V lost 0 bases and J lost 3, with 5 bases in between. The CDR3 length is 14 residues. CDR3 DNA sequence: TGTGCCAGCAGCTTAACGGTCGACACCGGGGAGCTGTTTTTT. Translating it yields CASSLTVDTGELFF.

The table lists this clonotype with a few counts. The chain has TRBV2 and TRBJ1-5, with D uncertain. V lost 2 bases to trimming and J lost 1 base, with 6 bases between them. Germline V gene data show CDR1 as SNHLY and CDR2 as FYNNEI. The CDR3 runs 14 residues. CDR3 DNA: TGTGCCAGCAGTGAATACGGGAGCAATCAGCCCCAGCATTTT. Its protein product is CASSEYGSNQPQHF.

This clonotype was seen a handful of times. The chain employs TRBV10-3 and TRBJ2-3, with 7 bases fitting TRBD2. The CDR3 is 16 amino acids. Germline lookup yields CDR1 ENHRY and CDR2 SYGVKD. The V and J ends lost 2 bases and 2 bases, in that order; junction bases with no gene match: 7. In DNA, the CDR3 is TGTGCCATCAGTGAGCCCCTGGGGGGGGACACAGATACGCAGTATTTT. It specifies CAISEPLGGDTDTQYF.

The chain employs TRBV7-8 and TRBJ2-3; D gene ambiguous. Trimming took 3 bases from V and 5 from J, leaving 6 bases between them. Germline V gene lookup returns CDR1 SGHVS and CDR2 FQNEAQ. This CDR3 has 12 amino acids. The CDR3 bases are TGTGCCAGCAGCTTTAATGAAGATACGCAGTATTTT. Amino acid sequence: CASSFNEDTQYF.

The sample holds a few counts of this clonotype. V is TRBV7-2 and J is TRBJ1-1; D is undetermined. V gave up 5 bases and J gave up 0 bases, with 10 bases separating them. The germline gives CDR1 SGHTA, CDR2 FQGNSA. CDR3 length: 14 amino acids. CDR3 sequence reads: CASSPLTLNTEAFF. CDR3 nucleotide sequence: TGTGCCAGCAGCCCCCTGACCCTGAACACTGAAGCTTTCTTT.

V is TRBV11-2 and J is TRBJ2-1; TRBD1 aligns across 7 bases. CDR3 size: 14 residues. Per germline, CDR1 SGHAT and CDR2 FQNNGV. After removal of 5 bases from V and 8 bases from J, the junction contained 9 bases not matched to a gene. The DNA for the CDR3 is TGTGCCAGCAGCCCGGGACAGCTTATGGATGAGCAGTTCTTC. As protein: CASSPGQLMDEQFF.

At least ten counts were recorded for this clonotype. The gene calls are TRBV20-1 and TRBJ1-5; 8 bases map to TRBD1. CDR1 DFQATT and CDR2 SNEGSKA come from the germline V gene (reference sequence). V was clipped by 3 bases and J by 6 bases; unmatched bases: 7. CDR3 length equals 14 residues. The CDR3 spells CSARDLRGLQPQHF. CDR3 bases: TGCAGTGCTAGGGATCTCAGGGGGCTTCAGCCCCAGCATTTT.

This clonotype was seen more than once but under ten times. This chain connects TRBV6-5 to TRBJ2-7; no firm D call. Germline loops: CDR1 MNHEY, CDR2 SVGAGI. The germline V and J ends were trimmed by 3 bases and 1 base, with 7 bases remaining between them. The CDR3 contains 13 residues. DNA of the CDR3: TGTGCCAGCAGTTATGACCTGTCCTACGAGCAGTACTTC. Encoded protein: CASSYDLSYEQYF.

This clonotype was observed a few times. The chain recombines TRBV30 with TRBJ2-3, with 8 nucleotides matching TRBD2. Per germline, CDR1 GTSNPN and CDR2 SVGIG (reference sequence). The V and J ends lost 5 bases and 8 bases, in that order; junction bases with no gene match: 6. There are 12 residues in the CDR3. CDR3 sequence: CAWRGAGGTQYF. DNA of the CDR3: TGTGCCTGGCGGGGCGCGGGAGGTACGCAGTATTTT.

Many counts were recorded for this clonotype. The chain combines TRBV5-1 with TRBJ2-5; 7 bases agree with TRBD1. The CDR3 spans 15 residues. After removal of 2 bases from V and 5 bases from J, the junction contained 9 bases not matched to a gene. From germline, CDR1 is SGHRS and CDR2 YFSETQ. The CDR3 nucleotides are TGCGCCAGCAGCTTCGAGACCGGGACAGAGGAGACCCAGTACTTC. This gives the protein CASSFETGTEETQYF.

Only a few counts were recorded for this clonotype. V gene TRBV7-9 combines with J gene TRBJ2-1, with a weak D call TRBD1 (5 bases). Trimming removed 1 base from V and 10 bases from J, with 11 bases in between. The CDR3 loop spans 13 amino acids. In germline, CDR1 is SEHNR, CDR2 FQNEAQ (reference sequence). CDR3 sequence: CASSLVFRAEQFF. The CDR3 DNA reads as TGTGCCAGCAGCTTAGTATTCAGGGCAGAGCAGTTCTTC.

This clonotype has more than one count but fewer than ten. The chain uses TRBV6-6 and TRBJ2-2; D is ambiguous. The CDR3 loop spans 14 amino acids. Germline V gives CDR1 MNHNY, CDR2 SVGAGI (reference sequence). V was shortened by 0 bases and J by 3 bases, with 5 bases between the two germline ends. CDR3 sequence (DNA): TGTGCCAGCAGTTACTCGCGTGACACCGGGGAGCTGTTTTTT. Its protein is CASSYSRDTGELFF.